The 27 T cell receptor beta chains given below trace back to one sample, sequenced in a study of T cells in lung cancer brain metastases. The repertoire was sequenced with immunoSEQ multiplex PCR; TCRdb's copy has only in-frame clones and lacks some. The data contain several thousand clones, 75% to 90% of them seen just once; the ten biggest clones take up 2.4%. The sequenced sample consisted of tumor tissue from the primary lung tumor. These receptors were taken from a man in his fifties or sixties with non-small cell lung cancer.

This sequence joins TRBV28 and TRBJ1-1; possible D gene TRBD1, 5 bases. Per the germline V gene, CDR1 is MDHEN and CDR2 is SYDVKM. The V end was cut by 1 base, the J end by 4 bases, with 28 bases between. The CDR3 is made up of 20 amino acids. CDR3 DNA: TGTGCCAGCAGTTTATCTAGGCCTCTCCTGGTACTAAGTCAGGGCACTGAAGCTTTCTTT. It encodes CASSLSRPLLVLSQGTEAFF.

This chain joins TRBV5-1 and TRBJ1-2; TRBD1 is a possible D gene (6 bases). The V gene's germline CDR1 is SGHRS and CDR2 YFSETQ. V dropped 0 bases and J dropped 5 bases, with 14 bases sitting between them. The CDR3 is 15 residues long. The DNA for the CDR3 is TGCGCCAGCAGCTTGGATGGACAGAGCCAGTATGGCTACACCTTC. Translated, it gives CASSLDGQSQYGYTF. Together with reference TRBV5-1 and TRBJ1-2, the CDR3 gives the full variable domain: KAGVTQTPRYLIKTRGQQVTLSCSPISGHRSVSWYQQTPGQGLQFLFEYFSETQRNKGNFPGRFSGRQFSNSRSEMNVSTLELGDSALYLCASSLDGQSQYGYTFGSGTRLTVV.

The chain uses TRBV13 and TRBJ2-1; 10 nucleotides agree with TRBD1. CDR3 length: 16 amino acids. J lost 0 bases, V lost 5 bases, and 4 bases had no gene match. Germline-derived CDR1 and CDR2 are PRHDT and FYEKMQ (reference sequence). The CDR3 loop is CASSDRGRPSYNEQFF. CDR3 in DNA: TGTGCCAGCAGCGACAGGGGGCGGCCCTCCTACAATGAGCAGTTCTTC.

The chain uses TRBV2 and TRBJ2-1; a possible D gene is TRBD2 (5 bases). Between the trimmed V and J ends, which lost 6 bases and 11 bases, there was a span of 14 bases. Germline CDR1 is SNHLY and CDR2 is FYNNEI. CDR3 length: 12 amino acids. The CDR3 loop reads CASRAENLKQFF. In nucleotides, the CDR3 is TGTGCCAGCAGAGCGGAGAATTTGAAGCAGTTCTTC.

The V call is TRBV2, the J call TRBJ1-2, with a weak D call TRBD1 (6 bases). Between the trimmed V and J ends, which lost 10 bases and 4 bases, there was a span of 13 bases. The CDR3 spans 12 residues. The germline V gene has CDR1 SNHLY and CDR2 FYNNEI. DNA of the CDR3: TGTGCCACTTCAGGGGTCCCCTATGGCTACACCTTC. This gives the protein CATSGVPYGYTF. The full variable domain, completed using reference TRBV2 and TRBJ1-2, is EPEVTQTPSHQVTQMGQEVILRCVPISNHLYFYWYRQILGQKVEFLVSFYNNEISEKSEIFDDQFSVERPDGSNFTLKIRSTKLEDSAMYFCATSGVPYGYTFGSGTRLTVV.

The rearrangement joins TRBV11-2 to TRBJ2-3, with 9 bases identical to TRBD2. The CDR3 loop spans 17 amino acids. The germline gives CDR1 SGHAT, CDR2 FQNNGV. The V and J ends lost 2 bases and 0 bases, in that order; junction bases with no gene match: 6. The CDR3 bases are TGTGCCAGCAGCTTAAGCGGGGGGTGGGCTAGCACAGATACGCAGTATTTT. Amino acids: CASSLSGGWASTDTQYF. The full variable domain, completed using reference TRBV11-2 and TRBJ2-3, is EAGVAQSPRYKIIEKRQSVAFWCNPISGHATLYWYQQILGQGPKLLIQFQNNGVVDDSQLPKDRFSAERLKGVDSTLKIQPAKLEDSAVYLCASSLSGGWASTDTQYFGPGTRLTVL.

The J gene is TRBJ2-3, the V gene TRBV7-8; D is possibly TRBD2 (5 bases). The CDR3 extends over 15 amino acids. CDR1 is SGHVS and CDR2 is FQNEAQ in the germline V gene. V shed 2 bases and J shed 5 bases, with 14 bases lying between them. For the CDR3, the DNA is TGTGCCAGCAGCTTATCGGGGTTCCCCATAGATACGCAGTATTTT. Amino acids: CASSLSGFPIDTQYF.

The V and J genes are TRBV27 and TRBJ1-2; D might be TRBD1 (5 bases). CDR1 and CDR2 (germline): MNHEY, SMNVEV (reference sequence). Trimming stripped 2 bases from V and 0 bases from J, with 13 bases between. The CDR3 is made up of 16 amino acids. The CDR3 DNA reads as TGTGCCAGCAGTTTAGTAGGCAGGGCCACTAACTATGGCTACACCTTC. Translating gives CASSLVGRATNYGYTF.

The rearrangement joins TRBV2 to TRBJ1-5, with a weak D call TRBD1 (6 bases). CDR1 is SNHLY and CDR2 is FYNNEI in the germline V gene. Trimming removed 4 bases at V and 4 bases at J, with 14 bases between. The CDR3 is made up of 15 amino acids. CDR3 DNA sequence: TGTGCCAGCAGTGTTTCGGCGGGGGCGAATCAGCCCCAGCATTTT. This encodes CASSVSAGANQPQHF.

Comment on this clone: The junction does not match germline at one end; this may be a read error. J is TRBJ2-1 and V is TRBV9; the D gene is possibly TRBD2 (5 bases). Germline loops: CDR1 SGDLS, CDR2 YYNGEE. This CDR3 has 15 residues. The CDR3 sequence: CVSSAGGAGYNEQFF. The CDR3, as DNA: TGTGTCAGCAGCGCAGGAGGTGCCGGATACAATGAGCAGTTCTTC.

The chain links TRBV27 to TRBJ2-7, with 11 bases that match TRBD1. CDR3 length: 16 amino acids. CDR1 MNHEY and CDR2 SMNVEV come from the germline V gene (reference sequence). J lost 3 bases, V lost 5 bases, and 9 bases had no gene match. The CDR3 nucleotides read TGTGCCAGCAGTCCGACCGCCGGGACAGGGGGCTACGAGCAGTACTTC. Its translation: CASSPTAGTGGYEQYF.

About this clone: Mismatch with germline at one junction end may stem from a read error. Other DNA sequences in this sample translate to the same CDR3. The DNA for the CDR3 is TGCGCCAGCAGCCAAGATGGCAGCAGTTACGAGCAGTATTTC. It specifies CASSQDGSSYEQYF. This chain joins TRBV4-1 and TRBJ2-7; no definite D call. CDR3 length: 14 residues. Germline CDR1 reads MGHRA; CDR2 reads YSYEKL.

The chain links TRBV10-3 to TRBJ1-1; D possibly corresponds to TRBD1 (6 bases). This CDR3 is 14 amino acids long. Germline V lookup: CDR1 ENHRY, CDR2 SYGVKD. V was cut by 7 bases and J by 3 bases, with 15 bases left in between. CDR3 sequence: CAITSRGADTEAFF. CDR3 bases: TGTGCCATCACCTCGCGGGGGGCAGACACTGAAGCTTTCTTT.

The chain recombines TRBV6-4 with TRBJ1-1, with a possible D match to TRBD1 (5 bases). Between the trimmed V and J ends, which lost 0 bases and 5 bases, there was a span of 10 bases. There are 14 residues in the CDR3. Germline CDR1 and CDR2: MRHNA and SNTAGT. The CDR3 coding sequence is TGTGCCAGCAGTGACTCGATGGGGGGGACTGAAGCTTTCTTT. Translating gives CASSDSMGGTEAFF.

The chain combines TRBV6-5 with TRBJ1-4; no clear D. The germline gives CDR1 MNHEY, CDR2 SVGAGI. The germline V and J ends were trimmed by 0 bases and 10 bases, with 15 bases remaining between them. There are 15 residues in the CDR3. In nucleotides, the CDR3 is TGTGCCAGCAGTTACTCGACTCCCCCGCAAGGAAAACTGTTTTTT. Translating gives CASSYSTPPQGKLFF.

V and J are TRBV11-2 and TRBJ1-3; 7 nucleotides agree with TRBD1. The CDR3 is made up of 17 amino acids. Unmatched junction bases numbered 8, after V lost 3 bases and J lost 0 bases. From germline, CDR1 is SGHAT and CDR2 FQNNGV. CDR3 residues: CASSLFRDSLSGNTIYF. In DNA, the CDR3 is TGTGCCAGCAGCTTGTTCAGGGACAGCCTCTCTGGAAACACCATATATTTT.

This chain uses TRBV18 with TRBJ2-2; TRBD2 matches at 8 bases. Germline CDR1 and CDR2: KGHSH and LQKENI. The CDR3 is 15 residues long. V gave up 1 base and J gave up 4 bases; unmatched junction bases: 2. The CDR3 here is CASSPRTSSTGELFF. The CDR3 DNA reads as TGTGCCAGCTCACCACGGACTAGCAGCACCGGGGAGCTGTTTTTT.

A single count supports this clone. One end of the junction does not line up with germline, which may come from a read error. Other nucleotide sequences in the sample specify the same CDR3. This sequence joins TRBV25-1 and TRBJ1-2; 10 bases align to TRBD1. Germline loops: CDR1 MGHDK, CDR2 SYGVNS. The CDR3 length is 17 residues. The CDR3, as DNA: TGTGCCAGCAGTGAATGGGACAGGGGCGATACTAACTATGGCTACACTTTC. Translated: CASSEWDRGDTNYGYTF.

V and J are TRBV21-1 and TRBJ1-5. TRBV21-1 is tagged as a pseudogene. This CDR3 has 15 residues. The CDR3 loop is CASSLRTASNQPQHF. In nucleotides, the CDR3 is TGTGCCAGCAGCCTCCGGACGGCTAGCAATCAGCCCCAGCATTTT.

The chain combines TRBV5-1 with TRBJ1-1; a weak D match, TRBD1 (5 bases). V shed 3 bases and J shed 5 bases, with 23 bases lying between them. Germline CDR1 SGHRS, CDR2 YFSETQ. The CDR3 loop spans 17 amino acids. The CDR3 is CASSSGRDSRMGTEAFF. Here the CDR3 DNA reads TGCGCCAGCAGCTCAGGTAGAGACAGCCGGATGGGTACTGAAGCTTTCTTT.

This chain links TRBV6-8 with TRBJ1-1, with D perhaps matching TRBD1 (5 bases). The length of the CDR3 is 16 residues. Germline lookup yields CDR1 MNHGY and CDR2 SAAAGT. Trimming cost V 0 bases and J 5 bases, with 16 bases left between them. This CDR3 is CASSYSGSGSGTEAFF. CDR3 DNA sequence: TGTGCCAGCAGTTACTCGGGTTCAGGGTCAGGAACTGAAGCTTTCTTT.

In DNA, the CDR3 is TGTGCCTGGAGCGACGGACAGGGAATTGGTAAACTGTTTTTT. Amino acid sequence: CAWSDGQGIGKLFF. The gene calls are TRBV30 and TRBJ1-4, with 8 bases identical to TRBD1. The junction had 11 bases not matched to a gene; V was cut back by 3 bases and J by 11 bases. Germline V gene data show CDR1 as GTSNPN and CDR2 as SVGIG (reference sequence). The CDR3 consists of 14 residues.

This chain uses TRBV5-6 with TRBJ2-5; 7 bases match TRBD2. The trim removed 0 bases at V and 10 bases at J, leaving 3 bases unmatched. The germline V gene has CDR1 SGHDT and CDR2 YYEEEE. CDR3 length: 12 amino acids. The CDR3 DNA reads as TGTGCCAGCAGCTTGGGGGGGAGGGACCAGTACTTC. Amino acids: CASSLGGRDQYF.

This clone was found a few times. The chain recombines TRBV7-9 with TRBJ2-3, with 8 bases aligning to TRBD2. Per germline, CDR1 SEHNR and CDR2 FQNEAQ (reference sequence). The length of the CDR3 is 14 residues. V lost 5 bases to trimming and J lost 2 bases; unmatched junction nucleotides: 3. CDR3 loop: CASSRSGNTDTQYF. The CDR3 nucleotides are TGTGCCAGCAGCCGTAGCGGGAACACAGATACGCAGTATTTT.

The chain combines TRBV5-1 with TRBJ2-5; possibly TRBD2 for D (7 bases). The CDR3 totals 15 residues. Germline CDR1 and CDR2: SGHRS and YFSETQ. With 6 bases removed from V and 5 bases from J, the gap between germline ends came to 20 bases. The DNA for the CDR3 is TGCGCCAGCAACTTTGGGGGGGCGCGGTACGAGACCCAGTACTTC. Translating gives CASNFGGARYETQYF.

This chain joins TRBV28 and TRBJ2-7; 12 bases are a match to TRBD1. The CDR3 contains 17 residues. Germline CDR1 is MDHEN and CDR2 is SYDVKM. With 5 bases clipped from V and 2 bases from J, the junction kept 10 bases outside the gene matches. DNA for the CDR3: TGTGCCAGCAGTCGTCCCGGGACAGGGGGCGAAGCCTACGAGCAGTACTTC. Encoded protein: CASSRPGTGGEAYEQYF.

A few counts support this clone. This chain connects TRBV21-1 to TRBJ2-7; whether TRBD2, the table's D call, matches the DNA was not checked. TRBV21-1 is labeled a pseudogene. This CDR3 comprises 16 residues. CDR3 protein: CASSKVHGRPPYEQYF. The CDR3 DNA follows: TGTGCCAGCAGCAAGGTTCACGGGAGGCCCCCCTACGAGCAGTACTTC.